This T cell receptor beta chain was captured in a study of blood T cell repertoires in COVID-19. Study-level background: Material from acute and convalescent COVID-19 was sourced from the United States, Italy and Spain. PBMCs, B-cell-depleted T cells, or T cells were the source of the cDNA or gDNA that made up the material.

The CDR3 spans 15 residues. V lost 5 bases to trimming and J lost 3 bases; unmatched junction nucleotides: 2. Germline CDR1 is SGHNT and CDR2 is YENEEA. Authors' data handling: Amplification of reference gene primers provided the estimated nucleated cell counts. This table comes from immunoSEQ multiplex PCR, and its TCRdb copy is limited to in-frame clones, with some not included. The V and J calls and clone size are taken from that table; D and trimming were inferred from the DNA. The table lists roughly 250,000 clones, roughly 90% of them singletons. This sequence joins TRBV11-3 and TRBJ2-3, with 13 nucleotides matching TRBD2. This receptor was obtained from a man aged 25-40 years with acute or convalescent COVID-19. The sequencing input was peripheral blood. CDR3 in amino acids: CASSRTSGRTDTQYF. The CDR3 region has the DNA TGTGCCAGCAGCCGGACTAGCGGGAGAACAGATACGCAGTATTTT.